The T cell receptor beta chain described here comes from a study of blood T cells in healthy people across ages. The germline V gene encodes CDR1 MDHEN and CDR2 SYDVKM. The CDR3 runs 14 residues. V dropped 8 bases and J dropped 0 bases, with 13 bases sitting between them. Broader study findings: Lack of knowledge of donor CMV status possibly confounded expanded clonotype changes. With unsorted PBMCs, a conclusive comparison of naive versus antigen-experienced cells was not possible.

Isolation recovered at least 6.5 million PBMCs from every sample. Then a second PCR, running about 7 to 11 cycles, was carried out with a sample-barcoded 5' primer and a J-beta primer mix. Each TCR beta cDNA got a 12-nucleotide random molecular identifier. TCRdb independently ran MiXCR on the 5' RACE reads; one entry per CDR3 protein. The sample holds approximately 1,100,000 distinct CDR3 sequences, more than 35% seen once. A remark on this clonotype: Antigen unknown.

The receptor comes from a woman in her sixties in good health. The sequenced material came from blood. The chain employs TRBV28 and TRBJ1-1; D is perhaps TRBD1 (6 bases). In DNA form, the CDR3 reads TGTGCCAGCGTAGAGGGGGGCATGAACACTGAAGCTTTCTTT. It is translated as CASVEGGMNTEAFF.